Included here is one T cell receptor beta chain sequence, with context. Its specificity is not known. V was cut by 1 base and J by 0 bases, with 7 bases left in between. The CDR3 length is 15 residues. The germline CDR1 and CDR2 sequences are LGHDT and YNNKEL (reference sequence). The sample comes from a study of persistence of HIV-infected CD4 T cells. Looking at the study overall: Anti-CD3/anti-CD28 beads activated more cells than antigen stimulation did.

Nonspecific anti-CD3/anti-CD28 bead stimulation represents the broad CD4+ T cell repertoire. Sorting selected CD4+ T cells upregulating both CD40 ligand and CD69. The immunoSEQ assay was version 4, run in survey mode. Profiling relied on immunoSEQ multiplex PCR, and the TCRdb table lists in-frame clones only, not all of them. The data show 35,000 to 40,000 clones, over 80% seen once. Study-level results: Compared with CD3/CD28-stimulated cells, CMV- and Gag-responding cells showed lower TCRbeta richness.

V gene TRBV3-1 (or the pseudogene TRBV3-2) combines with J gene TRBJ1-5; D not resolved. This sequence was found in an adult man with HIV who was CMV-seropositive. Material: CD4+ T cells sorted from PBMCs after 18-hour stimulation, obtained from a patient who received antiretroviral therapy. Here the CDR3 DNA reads TGTGCCAGCAGCCAAGGGACTCGTAGCAATCAGCCCCAGCATTTT. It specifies CASSQGTRSNQPQHF.